A single sample is the source of the 24 T cell receptor beta chains below, sequenced in a study of OX40 agonist ivuxolimab in advanced cancers. Profiling relied on immunoSEQ multiplex PCR, and the TCRdb table lists in-frame clones only, not all of them. The data hold 70,000 to 95,000 clones, with around 80% observed a single time. The material sequenced was CD4+ or CD8+ T cells sorted from blood, taken in a trial of the OX40 agonist ivuxolimab. These receptors were taken from an adult with an advanced solid tumor such as melanoma, head and neck, liver or kidney cancer.

CDR3 DNA sequence: TGTGCCATAAACGAGGTGGGTTATGGCTACACCTTC. As protein: CAINEVGYGYTF. The chain recombines TRBV10-3 with TRBJ1-2; D is uncertain. The ends were cut back, 9 bases at V and 5 bases at J, with 13 bases in the middle. The CDR3 contains 12 residues. Looked up from germline, CDR1 is ENHRY and CDR2 is SYGVKD.

The chain combines TRBV28 with TRBJ2-7; no definite D call. This CDR3 contains 12 residues. The germline V gene encodes CDR1 MDHEN and CDR2 SYDVKM. Trimming left V 6 bases short and J 2 bases short, with 8 bases between. This CDR3 is CASRPTPYEQYF. Written as DNA, the CDR3 is TGTGCCAGCAGACCTACACCCTACGAGCAGTACTTC.

The CDR3 sequence: CASSPGGGFNQPQHF. The CDR3 DNA reads TGTGCCAGCAGTCCCGGGGGAGGGTTCAATCAGCCCCAGCATTTT. The chain carries TRBV6-5 and TRBJ1-5; TRBD1 is a possible D gene (5 bases). V was cut by 5 bases and J by 3 bases, with 14 bases left in between. Germline V gene lookup returns CDR1 MNHEY and CDR2 SVGAGI. There are 15 residues in the CDR3.

In its sample, this clone was seen a few times. This chain joins TRBV6-6 and TRBJ1-1; 8 bases line up with TRBD1. V lost 7 bases to trimming and J lost 4 bases; unmatched junction nucleotides: 8. The germline gives CDR1 MNHNY, CDR2 SVGAGI (reference sequence). CDR3 length: 14 residues. DNA of the CDR3: TGTGCCAGCACGGGCAGGGGGCTTAGCACTGAAGCTTTCTTT. Protein product: CASTGRGLSTEAFF.

The sample holds a few counts of this clone. This chain connects TRBV5-5 to TRBJ1-1; TRBD1 aligns across 10 bases. Trimming took 0 bases from V and 4 from J; bases not matched to a gene: 0. Germline CDR1 SGHKS, CDR2 YYEKEE (reference sequence). This CDR3 has 14 residues. The CDR3 sequence: CASSLGTGGTEAFF. CDR3 sequence (DNA): TGTGCCAGCAGCTTGGGGACAGGGGGCACTGAAGCTTTCTTT.

As concerns this clone: Other nucleotide sequences in the sample specify the same CDR3. The chain is built from TRBV9 and TRBJ1-3; possible D gene TRBD1, 6 bases. Between the trimmed V and J ends, which lost 0 bases and 4 bases, there was a span of 8 bases. CDR1 SGDLS and CDR2 YYNGEE come from the germline V gene. This CDR3 spans 14 amino acids. CDR3 amino acids: CASSVAGVGNTIYF. In nucleotides, the CDR3 is TGTGCCAGCAGCGTAGCAGGGGTCGGAAACACCATATATTTT.

The chain joins TRBV7-9 to TRBJ1-5; D gene ambiguous. This CDR3 region has 17 residues. V was trimmed by 1 base and J by 0 bases, leaving 13 bases between them. Germline V gene lookup returns CDR1 SEHNR and CDR2 FQNEAQ (reference sequence). The CDR3 reads CASSLVVSFSSNQPQHF. Here the CDR3 DNA reads TGTGCCAGCAGCTTAGTGGTATCCTTTTCTAGCAATCAGCCCCAGCATTTT.

V usage is TRBV18 and J usage is TRBJ1-2; D unclear. Germline V lookup: CDR1 KGHSH, CDR2 LQKENI. Trimming removed 0 bases at V and 2 bases at J, with 10 bases between. CDR3 length equals 15 residues. The CDR3: CASSPPEGRNYGYTF. DNA for the CDR3: TGTGCCAGCTCACCACCGGAGGGCCGGAACTATGGCTACACCTTC.

In DNA form, the CDR3 reads TGCGCCAGCAGCTTGGAATCGGGGGGTAACTATGGCTACACCTTC. Its translation: CASSLESGGNYGYTF. The J gene is TRBJ1-2, the V gene TRBV5-1; tentatively, D is TRBD1 (5 bases). The V and J ends lost 0 bases and 1 base respectively, with 10 bases between them. Per the germline V gene, CDR1 is SGHRS and CDR2 is YFSETQ. This CDR3 has 15 residues.

The rearrangement uses TRBV5-1 and TRBJ2-1; either TRBD1 or TRBD2 may supply D (5 bases each). Germline values: CDR1 SGHRS, CDR2 YFSETQ. The CDR3 runs to 15 residues. Trimming pared 0 bases from V and 7 bases from J, leaving 14 bases between. In DNA, the CDR3 is TGCGCCAGCAGCTTGGAGAGGGGTCGATTGAATGAGCAGTTCTTC. The encoded protein is CASSLERGRLNEQFF.

This chain uses TRBV6-5 with TRBJ1-2, with 9 bases matching TRBD1. The V segment lost 6 bases and the J segment 4 bases; nucleotides outside the gene matches: 6. The CDR3 is 14 residues long. From germline, CDR1 is MNHEY and CDR2 SVGAGI. DNA for the CDR3: TGTGCCAGCAGCCCAACAGGGGGCGGCTATGGCTACACCTTC. Protein sequence: CASSPTGGGYGYTF.

The chain joins TRBV27 to TRBJ1-1; 10 bases are a match to TRBD1. Per germline, CDR1 MNHEY and CDR2 SMNVEV (reference sequence). The CDR3 has 15 amino acids. The V and J ends lost 6 bases and 0 bases, in that order; junction bases with no gene match: 4. The CDR3 spells CASRRQGAVNTEAFF. CDR3 bases: TGTGCCAGCAGAAGACAGGGGGCGGTGAACACTGAAGCTTTCTTT.

The chain combines TRBV19 with TRBJ1-5; no clear D. Germline loops: CDR1 LNHDA, CDR2 SQIVND (reference sequence). The V end was cut by 2 bases, the J end by 3 bases, with 14 bases between. This CDR3 is built from 16 residues. The CDR3 protein is CASSIRTNNLNQPQHF. CDR3 sequence (DNA): TGTGCCAGTAGTATACGAACCAACAACCTCAATCAGCCCCAGCATTTT.

This clone was observed once. The chain couples TRBV4-3 to TRBJ2-3; no definite D call. V lost 1 base and J lost 2, with 10 bases in between. This CDR3 is built from 15 residues. Germline V gene sequence: CDR1 LGHNA, CDR2 YSLEER. The CDR3 DNA follows: TGCGCCAGCAGCCAAGTCGGGTTTCCCACAGATACGCAGTATTTT. It is translated as CASSQVGFPTDTQYF.

This sequence joins TRBV2 and TRBJ2-3; D not certain. V was shortened by 2 bases and J by 7 bases, with 10 bases between the two germline ends. The CDR3 runs to 13 residues. In germline, CDR1 is SNHLY, CDR2 FYNNEI. The CDR3 here is CASSEPPIYTQYF. The DNA of the CDR3 is TGTGCCAGCAGTGAACCCCCGATATATACGCAGTATTTT.

The V and J genes are TRBV20-1 and TRBJ2-7, with a weak D call TRBD1 (6 bases). V was shortened by 5 bases and J by 6 bases, with 11 bases between the two germline ends. The germline gives CDR1 DFQATT, CDR2 SNEGSKA (reference sequence). This CDR3 contains 11 residues. CDR3 in amino acids: CSASTGPEQYF. DNA of the CDR3: TGCAGTGCTTCTACAGGGCCCGAGCAGTACTTC.

This clone appeared once. The chain joins TRBV2 to TRBJ1-2; D is unclear. V was shortened by 3 bases and J by 4 bases, with 12 bases between the two germline ends. CDR1 is SNHLY and CDR2 is FYNNEI in the germline V gene. CDR3 length equals 14 residues. The DNA for the CDR3 is TGTGCCAGCAGTGATATACGTGGGGTCTATGGCTACACCTTC. This gives the protein CASSDIRGVYGYTF.

The V and J genes are TRBV27 and TRBJ1-3, with a tentative D call TRBD1 (6 bases). From germline, CDR1 is MNHEY and CDR2 SMNVEV (reference sequence). V shed 6 bases and J shed 0 bases, with 18 bases lying between them. The CDR3 runs 17 residues. The CDR3 DNA reads TGTGCCAGCAGGCCGGTGGGGGGCGCCAGCTCTGGAAACACCATATATTTT. Protein product: CASRPVGGASSGNTIYF.

The genes are TRBV5-4 and TRBJ2-1; D may be TRBD1 (5 bases). The CDR3 covers 17 residues. Germline assignment: CDR1 SGHNT and CDR2 YYREEE (reference sequence). V was cut by 1 base and J by 4 bases, with 18 bases left in between. CDR3 loop: CASSLYVSTEYYNEQFF. The DNA for the CDR3 is TGTGCCAGCAGCTTGTATGTTTCGACAGAGTATTACAATGAGCAGTTCTTC.

This clone is a singleton in its sample. The CDR3 spells CSVVSPTAYEQYF. The CDR3 DNA reads as TGCAGCGTTGTTTCGCCGACCGCCTACGAGCAGTACTTC. The V and J genes are TRBV29-1 and TRBJ2-7; D is unclear. CDR3 length equals 13 residues. Germline V lookup: CDR1 SQVTM, CDR2 ANQGSEA. V lost 4 bases to trimming and J lost 2 bases, with 12 bases between them.

The V call is TRBV4-3, the J call TRBJ1-2, with D possibly being TRBD1 (5 bases). Germline lookup yields CDR1 LGHNA and CDR2 YSLEER. V lost 4 bases to trimming and J lost 7 bases, with 13 bases between them. There are 13 residues in the CDR3. CDR3 amino acids: CASSLERGGGYTF. The CDR3, as DNA: TGCGCCAGCAGCCTAGAGAGGGGAGGTGGCTACACCTTC.

The V gene is TRBV11-3, the J gene TRBJ1-3; the D is unclear. This CDR3 contains 15 residues. Trimming removed 1 base from V and 2 bases from J, with 9 bases in between. Looked up from germline, CDR1 is SGHNT and CDR2 is YENEEA. CDR3 coding DNA: TGTGCCAGCAGCTTAGGCAGCCAACCTGGAAACACCATATATTTT. It codes for CASSLGSQPGNTIYF.

This clone was recorded a few times. The genes are TRBV2 and TRBJ2-2, with D tentatively TRBD2 (5 bases). Trimming pared 10 bases from V and 0 bases from J, leaving 15 bases between. The CDR3 extends over 15 amino acids. CDR1 and CDR2 (germline): SNHLY, FYNNEI. The CDR3 bases are TGTGCCACCTCTGAGAGGGCTGCGAACACCGGGGAGCTGTTTTTT. Translated, it gives CATSERAANTGELFF.

V usage is TRBV5-1 and J usage is TRBJ2-2; 10 bases are a match to TRBD1. This CDR3 has 15 amino acids. Germline lookup yields CDR1 SGHRS and CDR2 YFSETQ. V trimming: 7 bases; J trimming: 2 bases; junction bases outside the gene matches: 5. The CDR3 reads CASRGTGDNTGELFF. For the CDR3, the DNA is TGCGCCAGCCGCGGGACAGGGGATAACACCGGGGAGCTGTTTTTT.